Listed below are T cell receptor beta chains from one sample, sequenced in a study of blood T cell repertoires in COVID-19. Clones were read by immunoSEQ multiplex PCR, and TCRdb kept only the in-frame ones, dropping some. This table holds approximately 440,000 clones, around 88% found once. Sequenced input: peripheral blood. These receptors originate from a woman aged 50 to 60 with COVID-19, enrolled during active disease. The CDR3 runs from the conserved cysteine through the conserved F or W. A D gene is named only where the DNA matches it firmly. The size field is filled for only some rows; it gives once, few, many or a size class.

V	J	D	size	DNA	CDR3
TRBV11-3	TRBJ2-3	-	-	TGTGCCAGCAGCCGTTCGGACAGTTTGGATACGCAGTATTTT	CASSRSDSLDTQYF
TRBV5-1	TRBJ1-6	TRBD1	-	TGCGCCAGCAGCTCCGGGACAGGGGGCGAGAATTCACCCCTCCACTTT	CASSSGTGGENSPLHF
TRBV30	TRBJ1-5	TRBD1	-	TGTGCCTGGAGTCCAGGGGGCTTTTCCGGCAATCAGCCCCAGCATTTT	CAWSPGGFSGNQPQHF
TRBV3-1/TRBV3-2	TRBJ1-1	-	few	TGTGCCAGCAGCCAAAGGGGCGTAGCTTTCTTT	CASSQRGVAFF
TRBV5-5	TRBJ2-2	-	-	TGTGCCAGCAGCTTGGTCGGGGGGCCGGGCGGGGAGCTGTTTTTT	CASSLVGGPGGELFF
TRBV6-1	TRBJ2-6	-	-	TGTGCCAGTCTTCCGGGAGGGGCCAACGTCCTGACTTTC	CASLPGGANVLTF
TRBV3-1/TRBV3-2	TRBJ2-3	-	-	TGTGCCAGCAGCCATGCACAACGGGGAACAGATACGCAGTATTTT	CASSHAQRGTDTQYF
TRBV5-1	TRBJ2-7	-	-	TGCGCCAGCAGCGCCCGGGGTACGGACTACGAGCAGTACTTC	CASSARGTDYEQYF
TRBV11-2	TRBJ2-7	-	-	TGTGCCAGCAGCTCCCCCCGCAGGGTCATTTCCTACGAGCAGTACTTC	CASSSPRRVISYEQYF
TRBV5-1	TRBJ2-5	TRBD2	-	TGCGCCAGCAGCGAAGCGGGGGGTTTTATGAAAGAGACCCAGTACTTC	CASSEAGGFMKETQYF
TRBV5-4	TRBJ1-6	-	-	TGTGCCAGCAGGGGGGACAACCCCAATTCACCCCTCCACTTT	CASRGDNPNSPLHF
TRBV7-3	TRBJ2-1	TRBD2	-	TGTGCCAGCAGCCTCTATTCTAGCGGGGTTTACAATGAGCAGTTCTTC	CASSLYSSGVYNEQFF
TRBV11-2	TRBJ2-2	-	-	TGTGCCAGCAGCCCTATTTCGGGTCACCCCGGGGAGCTGTTTTTT	CASSPISGHPGELFF
TRBV6-5	TRBJ2-5	TRBD1	-	TGTGCCAGCAGTTACGGGCAGGGGGACGTTGGGGAGACCCAGTACTTC	CASSYGQGDVGETQYF
TRBV3-1/TRBV3-2	TRBJ1-1	-	-	TGTGCCAGCAGCGTCCGCCCCGGGGGGGACACTGAAGCTTTCTTT	CASSVRPGGDTEAFF
TRBV4-1	TRBJ2-7	-	-	TGCGCCAGCAGCCAAGTTCAGGGTAGCCACGAGCAGTACTTC	CASSQVQGSHEQYF
TRBV6-5	TRBJ2-7	TRBD2	-	TGTGCCAGCCTTTCTAGCGGGGGGGCCGAGGAGCAGTACTTC	CASLSSGGAEEQYF
TRBV24-1	TRBJ1-2	-	-	TGTGCCACCAGTGACGCCCGGACAGCCTATGGCTACACCTTC	CATSDARTAYGYTF
TRBV5-1	TRBJ1-1	-	-	TGCGCCAGCAGCTTGGGCGGGGGGGCGGACACTGAAGCTTTCTTT	CASSLGGGADTEAFF
TRBV29-1	TRBJ1-2	-	-	TGCAGCGTTGAACCCTGGACAGATAACTATGGCTACACCTTC	CSVEPWTDNYGYTF
TRBV5-4	TRBJ2-1	TRBD2	-	TGTGCCAGCAGCTTGGAAAGCGGGGGTTACAATGAGCAGTTCTTC	CASSLESGGYNEQFF
TRBV6-5	TRBJ1-1	-	-	TGTGCCAGCAGTTACAACCCCCCGGGAACTGAAGCTTTCTTT	CASSYNPPGTEAFF
TRBV20-1	TRBJ2-1	TRBD2	-	TGCAGTGCTAGTCTAGCGGGGGGATCCAATGAGCAGTTCTTC	CSASLAGGSNEQFF
TRBV11-2	TRBJ2-2	-	-	TGTGCCAGCAGTCGAGAACAGTACACCGGGGAGCTGTTTTTT	CASSREQYTGELFF
TRBV30	TRBJ2-3	TRBD2	-	TGTGCCTGGAGTGTCCGGCGGGGGGCTGGGTTATGGACAGATACGCAGTATTTT	CAWSVRRGAGLWTDTQYF
TRBV7-2	TRBJ2-2	TRBD1	-	TGTGCCAGCAGCTGGGCAGGGGGCGAAGCCGGGGAGCTGTTTTTT	CASSWAGGEAGELFF
TRBV2	TRBJ1-5	-	-	TGTGCCAGCAGGGACCGGGAGGGTCAGCCCCAGCATTTT	CASRDREGQPQHF
TRBV7-8	TRBJ1-4	-	-	TGTGCCAGCAGCTTAGAGGTTGGGGGGTCGAACGAAAAACTGTTTTTT	CASSLEVGGSNEKLFF
TRBV24-1	TRBJ1-1	TRBD1	-	TGTGCCACCAGTGACGCAGGGGGCATGAACACTGAAGCTTTCTTT	CATSDAGGMNTEAFF
TRBV5-6	TRBJ1-1	-	-	TGTGCCAGCAGCCCGTCGCCGCTTGGGAGCGCTGAAGCTTTCTTT	CASSPSPLGSAEAFF
TRBV27	TRBJ1-1	TRBD1	-	TGTGCCAGCAGGGTCGGAGGGGGCATCGAAGCTTTCTTT	CASRVGGGIEAFF
TRBV24-1	TRBJ1-4	-	-	TGTGCCACCAGGGGAGCGGAAAATGAAAAACTGTTTTTT	CATRGAENEKLFF
TRBV4-2	TRBJ1-4	TRBD1	-	TGTGCCAGCAGCGGGACAGGGAATGAAAAACTGTTTTTT	CASSGTGNEKLFF
TRBV5-5	TRBJ1-1	TRBD1	-	TGTGCCAGCAGCTTGGGTTCAGGGGGCACTGAAGCTTTCTTT	CASSLGSGGTEAFF
TRBV9	TRBJ2-5	-	-	TGTGCCAGCAGCGCTCCAAAGGGGCCTATCCAAGAGACCCAGTACTTC	CASSAPKGPIQETQYF
TRBV5-1	TRBJ1-2	TRBD1	-	TGCGCCAGCAGCCCCGACAGGGGGAGCGACTATGGCTACACCTTC	CASSPDRGSDYGYTF
TRBV9	TRBJ2-2	-	-	TGTGCCAGCAGCGTAGATGGCGGGGACGTCACCGGGGAGCTGTTTTTT	CASSVDGGDVTGELFF
TRBV30	TRBJ1-1	TRBD1	-	TGTGCCTGGGAGACAGGGGCGGTCACTGAAGCTTTCTTT	CAWETGAVTEAFF
TRBV5-1	TRBJ1-2	TRBD1	-	TGCGCCAGCAGCTTAATGGGACAGGTGTATGGCTACACCTTC	CASSLMGQVYGYTF
TRBV19	TRBJ2-7	-	-	TGTGCCAGTAGTACTTCCAGCGCGGAGTACGAGCAGTACTTC	CASSTSSAEYEQYF
TRBV11-1	TRBJ2-3	TRBD2	-	TGTGCCAGCAGCTGGTCTCTAGCGGGGGCCACAGATACGCAGTATTTT	CASSWSLAGATDTQYF
TRBV2	TRBJ2-1	-	once	TGTGCCACCGCAGTGGCGGGGCGCCAGGGTGAGCAGTTCTTC	CATAVAGRQGEQFF
TRBV6-1	TRBJ2-7	-	-	TGTGCCAGCAGTGACCCCCCGGTCTACGAGCAGTACTTC	CASSDPPVYEQYF
TRBV19	TRBJ1-6	-	-	TGTGCCAGTAGTAGCGGTAGCTCCTATAATTCACCCCTCCACTTT	CASSSGSSYNSPLHF
TRBV30	TRBJ1-6	-	-	TGTGCCTGGAGTGGACAGCTAACCTATAATTCACCCCTCCACTTT	CAWSGQLTYNSPLHF
TRBV5-6	TRBJ2-7	TRBD1	-	TGTGCCAGCAGCGCAGGGACAGGTGACCCTACCTACGAGCAGTACTTC	CASSAGTGDPTYEQYF
TRBV28	TRBJ1-4	-	-	TGTGCCAGCAGTTTGGTACAGGGTCTGACTAATGAAAAACTGTTTTTT	CASSLVQGLTNEKLFF
TRBV9	TRBJ2-1	-	-	TGTGCCAGCAGCCGTAGCGGTAGCTCCTACAATGAGCAGTTCTTC	CASSRSGSSYNEQFF
TRBV19	TRBJ1-5	-	few	TGTGCCAGTAGTCCTCCGGGGAATCAGCCCCAGCATTTT	CASSPPGNQPQHF
TRBV30	TRBJ1-6	TRBD1	-	TGTGCCTGGACCCTCTATGGCCGGACAGGGGCATCACCCCTCCACTTT	CAWTLYGRTGASPLHF
TRBV6-1	TRBJ2-3	-	-	TGTGCCAGCAGTGAAAGCCGGGGCACAGATACGCAGTATTTT	CASSESRGTDTQYF
TRBV20-1	TRBJ2-1	TRBD2	-	TGCAGTGCTAGTGGAAGCTTGGGGAGGGACAATGAGCAGTTCTTC	CSASGSLGRDNEQFF
TRBV27	TRBJ2-3	TRBD2	once	TGTGCCAGTTCCCCTTTGGCGGGGGGGCAAGATACGCAGTATTTT	CASSPLAGGQDTQYF
TRBV5-6	TRBJ2-7	TRBD1	few	TGTGCCAGCAGCTTAGGGACAGGGAGAGGTTACGAGCAGTACTTC	CASSLGTGRGYEQYF
TRBV6-5	TRBJ1-1	-	-	TGTGCCAGCAGAATCAGAGGACAGTCGGACACTGAAGCTTTCTTT	CASRIRGQSDTEAFF